Shown below are 2 T cell receptor beta chains from a single sample sequenced in a study of T-cell reconstitution after alpha-beta-depleted transplantation in children (dated by TCRdb to 2015 to 2016). Receptor libraries were prepared by PCR. Sequenced using an Illumina HiSeq 2500. TCR libraries were prepared with molecular barcoding, using unique molecular identifiers to normalize TCRbeta repertoire quantification. In TCRdb, the public reads were trimmed at Q25 with fastp and aligned with MiXCR, with productive beta chains retained. CDR3 protein duplicates are merged, each entry listing the most common genes and DNA. The sample includes more than 450,000 distinct CDR3 sequences, with 18% observed a single time. Around 3.3% of the sample is in the top ten clones. Sequences were derived from PBMCs from the stem cell graft donor, sampled from the stem cell graft. The receptors were gathered from a human donor who donated a stem cell graft to a child with acute lymphoblastic leukemia.

This clonotype was observed a handful of times. The CDR3 DNA sequence: TGTGCCAGCAGTCCCTTGACCTCTACAAGGGCGCAGTTCTTC. As protein: CASSPLTSTRAQFF. The chain carries TRBV12-3 or TRBV12-4 and TRBJ2-1; D remains unclear. The V gene lost 5 bases and the J gene lost 12 bases, with 20 bases spanning the gap. This CDR3 spans 14 amino acids.

This chain uses TRBV5-1 with TRBJ1-5, with D possibly TRBD1 on 5 matching bases. With 5 bases removed from V and 0 bases from J, the gap between germline ends came to 12 bases. From germline, CDR1 is SGHRS and CDR2 YFSETQ. The CDR3 spans 15 residues. The CDR3 bases are TGCGCCAGCAGGAGAGGGACGGATAGCAATCAGCCCCAGCATTTT. The encoded protein is CASRRGTDSNQPQHF.